This passage covers 27 T cell receptor beta chains from one sample sequenced in a study of OX40 agonist ivuxolimab in advanced cancers. Data came from immunoSEQ multiplex PCR; TCRdb stores just in-frame clones and leaves some out. The sample records fewer than 35,000 clones, about nine tenths being singletons. Sequenced here: CD4+ or CD8+ T cells sorted from blood, sampled in a trial of the OX40 agonist ivuxolimab. The receptors derive from an adult with an advanced solid tumor such as melanoma, head and neck, liver or kidney cancer.

This clone was seen a few times. This sequence joins TRBV10-2 and TRBJ2-3, with TRBD2 matching 7 bases. V shed 6 bases and J 3 bases; nucleotides not matched to a gene: 3. The CDR3 covers 13 residues. The germline V gene encodes CDR1 WSHSY and CDR2 SAAADI. The CDR3 loop is CASRSSGTDTQYF. As DNA, the CDR3 is TGCGCCAGCAGGAGTAGCGGGACAGATACGCAGTATTTT.

The V call is TRBV6-5, the J call TRBJ2-2; unclear D gene. Germline V lookup: CDR1 MNHEY, CDR2 SVGAGI. The CDR3 is made up of 15 amino acids. Trimming pared 5 bases from V and 0 bases from J, leaving 10 bases between. CDR3 amino acids: CASSQLQANTGELFF. CDR3 DNA: TGTGCCAGCAGTCAGCTACAAGCGAACACCGGGGAGCTGTTTTTT.

The V gene is TRBV7-9, the J gene TRBJ2-7; 7 bases match TRBD2. Germline CDR1 SEHNR, CDR2 FQNEAQ (reference sequence). The junction had 19 bases not matched to a gene; V was cut back by 5 bases and J by 0 bases. The CDR3 has 19 amino acids. Here the CDR3 reads CASSGRQRWAGVGSYEQYF. Here the CDR3 DNA reads TGTGCCAGCAGCGGCCGTCAACGGTGGGCGGGAGTGGGCTCCTACGAGCAGTACTTC.

This sequence joins TRBV14 and TRBJ2-2; D is perhaps TRBD2 (5 bases). The CDR3 loop spans 16 amino acids. Germline V gene lookup returns CDR1 SGHDN and CDR2 FVKESK. The V and J ends lost 1 base and 1 base respectively, with 10 bases between them. The CDR3 nucleotides read TGTGCCAGCAGCCAAGTTAAAGCGGTGAACACCGGGGAGCTGTTTTTT. Translated, it gives CASSQVKAVNTGELFF.

The rearrangement links TRBV7-2 to TRBJ2-2; 8 bases are a match to TRBD2. CDR3 length: 17 residues. Germline loops: CDR1 SGHTA, CDR2 FQGNSA. V was pared by 3 bases and J by 0 bases, with 6 bases of the junction left unmatched. The CDR3 protein is CASSFDGLAANTGELFF. The CDR3 DNA reads as TGTGCCAGCAGCTTCGACGGACTAGCAGCGAACACCGGGGAGCTGTTTTTT.

Sample share makes this clone medium-sized. The V call is TRBV9, the J call TRBJ2-5; perhaps TRBD1 as D (5 bases). Trimming removed 0 bases from V and 4 bases from J, with 10 bases in between. Per the germline V gene, CDR1 is SGDLS and CDR2 is YYNGEE. There are 14 residues in the CDR3. CDR3 in amino acids: CASSVGQWGETQYF. CDR3 bases: TGTGCCAGCAGCGTAGGACAGTGGGGAGAGACCCAGTACTTC. The whole variable domain, filled in from reference TRBV9 and TRBJ2-5, reads DSGVTQTPKHLITATGQRVTLRCSPRSGDLSVYWYQQSLDQGLQFLIQYYNGEERAKGNILERFSAQQFPDLHSELNLSSLELGDSALYFCASSVGQWGETQYFGPGTRLLVL.

The chain carries TRBV19 and TRBJ1-4; D is ambiguous. Trimming took 7 bases from V and 0 from J, leaving 12 bases between them. Germline V gives CDR1 LNHDA, CDR2 SQIVND (reference sequence). CDR3 length equals 15 residues. The CDR3, as DNA: TGTGCCAGTAAAAAAGGATCCCCAACTAATGAAAAACTGTTTTTT. Amino acid sequence: CASKKGSPTNEKLFF.

This clone has a single count. The genes are TRBV30 and TRBJ2-3, with a weak D call TRBD2 (5 bases). The germline V and J ends were trimmed by 2 bases and 4 bases, with 10 bases remaining between them. CDR1 and CDR2 from the germline V gene are GTSNPN and SVGIG (reference sequence). The CDR3 consists of 13 residues. The CDR3 reads CAWSKAGPDTQYF. CDR3 in DNA: TGTGCCTGGAGTAAGGCGGGCCCAGATACGCAGTATTTT.

The rearrangement uses TRBV7-9 and TRBJ2-1; D unclear. Per germline, CDR1 SEHNR and CDR2 FQNEAQ (reference sequence). Trimming removed 5 bases at V and 8 bases at J, with 13 bases between. CDR3 length equals 13 residues. The CDR3 bases are TGTGCCAGCAGCCCCCCGAGCTGGGATGAGCAGTTCTTC. Translation gives CASSPPSWDEQFF.

The CDR3, as DNA: TGTGCCAGCAGCCCAGAGACAGGAGGAGGGAACTACGAGCAGTACTTC. This gives the protein CASSPETGGGNYEQYF. The V and J genes are TRBV7-6 and TRBJ2-7, with D perhaps TRBD1 or TRBD2 (6 bases each). Germline assignment: CDR1 SGHVS and CDR2 FNYEAQ. This CDR3 spans 16 amino acids. V was trimmed by 5 bases and J by 3 bases, leaving 20 bases between them.

This clone was picked up a small number of times. This chain links TRBV7-9 with TRBJ1-5; unclear D gene. Germline V gene data show CDR1 as SEHNR and CDR2 as FQNEAQ (reference sequence). V was clipped by 5 bases and J by 3 bases, with 11 bases between them. The CDR3 consists of 14 residues. Written as DNA, the CDR3 is TGTGCCAGCAGCAAAGGACCGATCAATCAGCCCCAGCATTTT. Translated: CASSKGPINQPQHF.

For the CDR3, the DNA is TGTGCCAGCTCACCAGCGGCGGGGAGCACCGGGGAGCTGTTTTTT. Protein sequence: CASSPAAGSTGELFF. The chain links TRBV18 to TRBJ2-2; TRBD2 is a possible D gene (6 bases). Trimming removed 2 bases at V and 4 bases at J, with 11 bases between. CDR1 KGHSH and CDR2 LQKENI come from the germline V gene. This CDR3 comprises 15 residues.

The gene calls are TRBV6-4 and TRBJ1-2; the match to TRBD1 covers 9 bases. The germline CDR1 and CDR2 sequences are MRHNA and SNTAGT. The CDR3 has 14 amino acids. After removal of 2 bases from V and 10 bases from J, the junction contained 8 bases not matched to a gene. CDR3 in DNA: TGTGCCAGCAGTGACAGGTCGGGACAGGGATACTACACCTTC. Its protein is CASSDRSGQGYYTF.

The chain uses TRBV9 and TRBJ2-7; the D is unclear. The germline V and J ends were trimmed by 3 bases and 6 bases, with 7 bases remaining between them. Germline CDR1 reads SGDLS; CDR2 reads YYNGEE. This CDR3 comprises 11 residues. CDR3 DNA sequence: TGTGCCAGCAGCGCCGGACGCGAGCAGTACTTC. This translates into CASSAGREQYF.

J is TRBJ2-1 and V is TRBV7-6; TRBD2 matches at 9 bases. The CDR3 covers 16 residues. V was clipped by 4 bases and J by 3 bases; unmatched bases: 7. The germline CDR1 and CDR2 sequences are SGHVS and FNYEAQ. The CDR3 region is CASSSELAGNYNEQFF. As DNA, the CDR3 is TGTGCCAGCAGCTCCGAGCTAGCGGGAAACTACAATGAGCAGTTCTTC.

The rearrangement uses TRBV19 and TRBJ1-1; D not certain. The CDR3 covers 15 residues. The V and J ends lost 3 bases and 0 bases respectively, with 11 bases between them. Germline lookup yields CDR1 LNHDA and CDR2 SQIVND (reference sequence). The CDR3 nucleotides read TGTGCCAGTAGTATCCCCCTCGGACTGAACACTGAAGCTTTCTTT. As protein: CASSIPLGLNTEAFF.

The chain recombines TRBV9 with TRBJ2-7; the D gene could be TRBD1 or TRBD2 (7 bases each). Deletions cut 0 bases from V and 7 bases from J, with 17 bases between. The length of the CDR3 is 15 residues. Germline loops: CDR1 SGDLS, CDR2 YYNGEE. The CDR3 coding sequence is TGTGCCAGCAGCGTAGGGGGACAGCGGGGTGGAGAGCAGTACTTC. Its protein product is CASSVGGQRGGEQYF. Full variable domain (missing parts from reference TRBV9 and TRBJ2-7): DSGVTQTPKHLITATGQRVTLRCSPRSGDLSVYWYQQSLDQGLQFLIQYYNGEERAKGNILERFSAQQFPDLHSELNLSSLELGDSALYFCASSVGGQRGGEQYFGPGTRLTVT.

The chain has TRBV10-1 and TRBJ1-5; D gene uncertain. Germline assignment: CDR1 WNHNN and CDR2 SYGVQD (reference sequence). The V end was cut by 0 bases, the J end by 6 bases, with 6 bases between. The CDR3 covers 13 residues. CDR3 sequence (DNA): TGCGCCAGCAGTGAGTCAGGCGCTCAGCCCCAGCATTTT. It is translated as CASSESGAQPQHF.

This clone appeared once. The CDR3 loop is CASSENSYEQYF. CDR3 bases: TGCGCCAGCAGTGAGAACTCCTACGAGCAGTACTTC. This sequence joins TRBV10-2 and TRBJ2-7; D ambiguous. The germline V gene encodes CDR1 WSHSY and CDR2 SAAADI. The CDR3 contains 12 residues. V was cut by 2 bases and J by 0 bases, with 2 bases left in between.

The rearrangement joins TRBV19 to TRBJ1-4; 7 bases match TRBD1. Germline trimming cut 7 bases from V and 4 bases from J; bases unmatched to any gene: 6. The CDR3 is 14 residues long. The V gene's germline CDR1 is LNHDA and CDR2 SQIVND (reference sequence). The CDR3 here is CASTSGGYNEKLFF. CDR3 in DNA: TGTGCCAGTACCTCAGGGGGTTATAATGAAAAACTGTTTTTT.

The chain couples TRBV28 to TRBJ1-5; D not certain. Per germline, CDR1 MDHEN and CDR2 SYDVKM. V lost 3 bases to trimming and J lost 7 bases, with 4 bases between them. The CDR3 contains 11 residues. CDR3 in amino acids: CASSLGQPQHF. In DNA form, the CDR3 reads TGTGCCAGCAGTTTGGGGCAGCCCCAGCATTTT.

The rearrangement links TRBV9 to TRBJ2-2, with TRBD1 matching over 8 bases. Germline CDR1 reads SGDLS; CDR2 reads YYNGEE. The V segment lost 0 bases and the J segment 1 base; nucleotides outside the gene matches: 2. The CDR3 sequence is 16 residues long. The CDR3 region is CASSVDGTGNTGELFF. DNA for the CDR3: TGTGCCAGCAGCGTAGACGGGACAGGGAACACCGGGGAGCTGTTTTTT.

This chain connects TRBV30 to TRBJ1-1; a weak D match, TRBD1 (5 bases). Trimming removed 8 bases at V and 4 bases at J, with 20 bases between. Germline V lookup: CDR1 GTSNPN, CDR2 SVGIG (reference sequence). The CDR3 has 14 residues. CDR3 sequence (DNA): TGTGCCAGCAGGACATCCTATCATCCCACTGAAGCTTTCTTT. It encodes CASRTSYHPTEAFF.

V usage is TRBV11-3 and J usage is TRBJ2-2; 7 positions agree with TRBD2. V dropped 4 bases and J dropped 5; count of bases not matched to a gene: 10. In germline, CDR1 is SGHNT, CDR2 YENEEA. The CDR3 consists of 16 residues. Here the CDR3 reads CASSSRASGLTGELFF. The CDR3 DNA is TGTGCCAGCAGCTCTAGGGCTAGCGGACTTACCGGGGAGCTGTTTTTT.

This chain joins TRBV7-9 and TRBJ1-5; maybe TRBD1 (5 bases). V was shortened by 6 bases and J by 3 bases, with 18 bases between the two germline ends. Germline V gene lookup returns CDR1 SEHNR and CDR2 FQNEAQ (reference sequence). The CDR3 sequence is 16 residues long. The DNA for the CDR3 is TGTGCCAGCAGTCCGCGGGGGACGGATCCCAATCAGCCCCAGCATTTT. This encodes CASSPRGTDPNQPQHF.

This clone was picked up one time. CDR3 in DNA: TGTGCCAGCAGTGACGGTATTTACAATGAGCAGTTCTTC. Its translation: CASSDGIYNEQFF. The J gene is TRBJ2-1, the V gene TRBV6-4; unclear D gene. Trimming removed 2 bases at V and 4 bases at J, with 6 bases between. This CDR3 spans 13 amino acids. CDR1 is MRHNA and CDR2 is SNTAGT in the germline V gene.

The rearrangement uses TRBV9 and TRBJ1-1; 7 positions agree with TRBD1. The germline V gene has CDR1 SGDLS and CDR2 YYNGEE. The length of the CDR3 is 15 residues. V shed 0 bases, J shed 3 bases, and the junction held 5 bases outside the gene matches. CDR3 residues: CASSVATGLHTEAFF. In nucleotides, the CDR3 is TGTGCCAGCAGCGTAGCGACAGGGTTACACACTGAAGCTTTCTTT.